These 24 T cell receptor beta chains were sequenced from one sample in a study of blood T cell repertoires in COVID-19 (dated by TCRdb to about 2020). The method behind the library was the immunoSEQ multiplex PCR assay. Here the immuneACCESS table is served through TCRdb, limited to in-frame sequences with V and J called. Missing clones are a known gap in these copies; in checked studies unresolved V genes cover under half, and the rest lacks a known reason. Counted in this sample were some 390,000 clones; around nine tenths of them appeared once. The ten top clones hold over 2.5% of the sample. The sample was peripheral blood. The receptor source for this set is a human donor in a cohort sampled during active COVID-19.

The chain combines TRBV6-2 or TRBV6-3 with TRBJ2-7, with 7 positions matching TRBD1. Per the germline V gene, CDR1 is MNHEY and CDR2 is SVGEGT. V shed 6 bases and J 2 bases; nucleotides not matched to a gene: 13. The CDR3 is 16 amino acids. The CDR3 nucleotides are TGTGCCAGCAGCCCCCACCGGGACAGTGTACCCTACGAGCAGTACTTC. Translated, it gives CASSPHRDSVPYEQYF.

This sequence joins TRBV27 and TRBJ2-7, with 7 bases aligning to TRBD2. The CDR3 is 15 residues long. Trimming at V came to 7 bases and at J to 2 bases, leaving 11 bases not matched to a gene. Germline V gene sequence: CDR1 MNHEY, CDR2 SMNVEV (reference sequence). This chain's CDR3 is CASTPGASGAYEQYF. For the CDR3, the DNA is TGTGCCAGCACCCCGGGAGCTAGCGGAGCCTACGAGCAGTACTTC.

V usage is TRBV14 and J usage is TRBJ2-1; TRBD1 might be the D (5 bases). This CDR3 is built from 14 residues. V was clipped by 2 bases and J by 6 bases, with 11 bases between them. Germline loops: CDR1 SGHDN, CDR2 FVKESK. The DNA for the CDR3 is TGTGCCAGCAGCCAATTCAGGGTTGGCAATGAGCAGTTCTTC. It is translated as CASSQFRVGNEQFF.

This clone is a singleton in its sample. V gene TRBV28 combines with J gene TRBJ1-2; D possibly corresponds to TRBD1 (6 bases). V lost 2 bases, J lost 8 bases, and 12 bases lay in between. The CDR3 is 13 amino acids. Germline-derived CDR1 and CDR2 are MDHEN and SYDVKM. In DNA, the CDR3 is TGTGCCAGCAGTTTAACAGGGCACCCGGGCTACACCTTC. Its protein product is CASSLTGHPGYTF.

The CDR3 DNA is TGTGCCAGCACCCCCCGTGGGACAGGACACTCCTATAATTCACCCCTCCACTTT. It yields the protein CASTPRGTGHSYNSPLHF. V usage is TRBV2 and J usage is TRBJ1-6; TRBD1 matches 8 bases. The germline CDR1 and CDR2 sequences are SNHLY and FYNNEI. V lost 7 bases and J lost 0; bases outside the gene matches: 11. The CDR3 consists of 18 residues.

The gene calls are TRBV7-8 and TRBJ1-1; 9 positions match TRBD1. The CDR3 loop spans 17 amino acids. Germline V gene data show CDR1 as SGHVS and CDR2 as FQNEAQ. The V segment lost 5 bases and the J segment 4 bases; nucleotides outside the gene matches: 14. CDR3 in DNA: TGTGCCAGCAGCGTCGCCGGGACAGGGCTGTTCGGCACTGAAGCTTTCTTT. Translation: CASSVAGTGLFGTEAFF. The full variable domain, its missing parts supplied by reference TRBV7-8 and TRBJ1-1, is GAGVSQSPRYKVAKRGQDVALRCDPISGHVSLFWYQQALGQGPEFLTYFQNEAQLDKSGLPSDRFFAERPEGSVSTLKIQRTQQEDSAVYLCASSVAGTGLFGTEAFFGQGTRLTVV.

This sequence joins TRBV11-2 and TRBJ2-3; 12 positions match TRBD2. V was clipped by 0 bases and J by 7 bases; unmatched bases: 8. Germline assignment: CDR1 SGHAT and CDR2 FQNNGV. The CDR3 runs 17 residues. DNA for the CDR3: TGTGCCAGCAGCTTAGAGTCAAGACTAGCGGGGGCATATACGCAGTATTTT. Its translation: CASSLESRLAGAYTQYF.

The CDR3 loop is CASSASAGADEAFF. CDR3 in DNA: TGTGCCAGCAGTGCCTCGGCAGGGGCGGATGAAGCTTTCTTT. This sequence joins TRBV25-1 and TRBJ1-1; tentatively, D is TRBD1 (6 bases). The V gene's germline CDR1 is MGHDK and CDR2 SYGVNS. The CDR3 is 14 amino acids. V shed 4 bases and J shed 7 bases, with 16 bases lying between them.

This clone was counted a single time. The DNA for the CDR3 is TGTGCCAGTAGTTTGTCCCGGGACAGCTACGAGCAGTACTTC. It yields the protein CASSLSRDSYEQYF. The chain joins TRBV19 to TRBJ2-7, with 7 bases fitting TRBD1. In germline, CDR1 is LNHDA, CDR2 SQIVND (reference sequence). The V segment lost 5 bases and the J segment 3 bases; nucleotides outside the gene matches: 7. This CDR3 is 14 amino acids long.

The genes are TRBV9 and TRBJ1-1; 7 bases align to TRBD1. The CDR3 is 14 amino acids. The V segment lost 2 bases and the J segment 2 bases; nucleotides outside the gene matches: 3. Looked up from germline, CDR1 is SGDLS and CDR2 is YYNGEE. The CDR3 sequence is CASSVGQTNTEAFF. The CDR3 DNA follows: TGTGCCAGCAGCGTGGGACAGACTAACACTGAAGCTTTCTTT.

In DNA, the CDR3 is TGTGCCAGCAGCCAAGGGGGGACTAGCGAGACCCAGTACTTC. Its protein product is CASSQGGTSETQYF. V usage is TRBV3-1 (or the pseudogene TRBV3-2) and J usage is TRBJ2-5, with 9 positions matching TRBD2. After removal of 1 base from V and 5 bases from J, the junction contained 2 bases not matched to a gene. There are 14 residues in the CDR3. Germline CDR1 LGHDT, CDR2 YNNKEL (reference sequence).

V usage is TRBV15 and J usage is TRBJ1-3; no firm D call. Trimming removed 1 base at V and 0 bases at J, with 7 bases between. Per germline, CDR1 LNHNV and CDR2 YYDKDF (reference sequence). The CDR3 is made up of 15 amino acids. This CDR3 is CATSRGRGSGNTIYF. CDR3 coding DNA: TGTGCCACCAGCAGAGGACGAGGCTCTGGAAACACCATATATTTT.

Only one count was recorded for this clone. V is TRBV6-5 and J is TRBJ2-5; D ambiguous. Germline values: CDR1 MNHEY, CDR2 SVGAGI. V was shortened by 5 bases and J by 1 base, with 14 bases between the two germline ends. The CDR3 is 15 amino acids. CDR3 bases: TGTGCCAGCAGTCACGACACCGAGATCCAAGAGACCCAGTACTTC. Amino acids: CASSHDTEIQETQYF.

Remarks on this clone: The junction shows a germline mismatch at one end, possibly a read error. The rearrangement joins TRBV7-9 to TRBJ1-1; D perhaps matches TRBD1 (5 bases). Germline V CDR1 and CDR2: SEHNR, FQNEAQ (reference sequence). This CDR3 is 14 amino acids long. The CDR3 here is CASSLGGRNPEAFF. CDR3 DNA: TGTGCCAGCAGCTTAGGGGGCAGGAACCCTGAAGCTTTCTTT.

Only a few counts were recorded for this clone. The gene calls are TRBV7-9 and TRBJ1-2; TRBD1 is a possible D gene (5 bases). Per the germline V gene, CDR1 is SEHNR and CDR2 is FQNEAQ (reference sequence). With 5 bases removed from V and 8 bases from J, the gap between germline ends came to 15 bases. The CDR3 extends over 13 amino acids. Here the CDR3 reads CASSLARDHGYTF. The CDR3 DNA sequence: TGTGCCAGCAGCCTGGCCAGGGATCACGGCTACACCTTC.

The chain combines TRBV9 with TRBJ2-7, with unresolved D. The ends were cut back, 0 bases at V and 3 bases at J, with 13 bases in the middle. From germline, CDR1 is SGDLS and CDR2 YYNGEE. This CDR3 is built from 15 residues. CDR3 in DNA: TGTGCCAGCAGCGTAGTGGCTAGTCCCAACTACGAGCAGTACTTC. Translation gives CASSVVASPNYEQYF.

The V and J genes are TRBV19 and TRBJ2-3; TRBD2 aligns across 9 bases. Germline V CDR1 and CDR2: LNHDA, SQIVND (reference sequence). This CDR3 is 15 amino acids long. V was pared by 7 bases and J by 2 bases, with 7 bases of the junction left unmatched. This CDR3 is CASTTSGLATDTQYF. The CDR3 DNA sequence: TGTGCCAGTACGACTAGCGGTTTAGCCACAGATACGCAGTATTTT.

The chain uses TRBV6-1 and TRBJ1-5; possible D gene TRBD1, 6 bases. CDR3 length: 13 amino acids. Per germline, CDR1 MNHNS and CDR2 SASEGT. Trimming removed 3 bases from V and 4 bases from J, with 7 bases in between. CDR3 loop: CASSEQGNQPQHF. Here the CDR3 DNA reads TGTGCCAGCAGTGAGCAGGGGAATCAGCCCCAGCATTTT.

This sequence joins TRBV6-4 and TRBJ2-1, with 8 bases aligning to TRBD2. CDR1 and CDR2 from the germline V gene are MRHNA and SNTAGT. CDR3 size: 15 residues. Trimming took 7 bases from V and 7 from J; bases not matched to a gene: 12. DNA of the CDR3: TGTGCCAGCACCTCCTCCGCAGCGGGGGCAAATGAGCAGTTCTTC. As protein: CASTSSAAGANEQFF.

The chain couples TRBV6-6 to TRBJ2-1, with TRBD2 as a possible D gene (6 bases). The length of the CDR3 is 13 residues. Germline V gene lookup returns CDR1 MNHNY and CDR2 SVGAGI (reference sequence). V was clipped by 7 bases and J by 3 bases, with 10 bases between them. The CDR3 loop is CASKVAVYNEQFF. In nucleotides, the CDR3 is TGTGCCAGCAAAGTAGCGGTCTACAATGAGCAGTTCTTC.

The J gene is TRBJ1-6, the V gene TRBV12-3 or TRBV12-4, with a tentative D call TRBD1 (5 bases). Between the trimmed V and J ends, which lost 4 bases and 7 bases, there was a span of 8 bases. The length of the CDR3 is 13 residues. The CDR3 nucleotides read TGTGCCAGCAGTTGGACAAGGAATTCACCCCTCCACTTT. Protein product: CASSWTRNSPLHF.

Here the CDR3 reads CASSPAGQSGNTIYF. CDR3 coding DNA: TGTGCCAGCAGCCCCGCAGGACAGTCTGGAAACACCATATATTTT. This sequence joins TRBV7-9 and TRBJ1-3, with a tentative D call TRBD1 (6 bases). The CDR3 extends over 15 amino acids. CDR1 is SEHNR and CDR2 is FQNEAQ in the germline V gene (reference sequence). Trimming removed 5 bases at V and 1 base at J, with 12 bases between. Full variable domain (rest looked up from reference TRBV7-9 and TRBJ1-3): DTGVSQNPRHKITKRGQNVTFRCDPISEHNRLYWYRQTLGQGPEFLTYFQNEAQLEKSRLLSDRFSAERPKGSFSTLEIQRTEQGDSAMYLCASSPAGQSGNTIYFGEGSWLTVV.

The chain uses TRBV19 and TRBJ2-7; maybe TRBD1 (6 bases). V shed 4 bases and J shed 5 bases, with 18 bases lying between them. The CDR3 totals 15 residues. Germline assignment: CDR1 LNHDA and CDR2 SQIVND (reference sequence). CDR3 coding DNA: TGTGCCAGTAGTACCACCGGGACAACGCTAAACGAGCAGTACTTC. Protein product: CASSTTGTTLNEQYF.

The chain employs TRBV19 and TRBJ2-3; 7 nucleotides line up with TRBD1. This CDR3 spans 14 amino acids. Losses at the gene ends were 10 bases for V and 1 base for J; bases not matched to a gene: 8. In germline, CDR1 is LNHDA, CDR2 SQIVND (reference sequence). CDR3 nucleotide sequence: TGTGCCACCATGCAGACAGGGCGCACAGATACGCAGTATTTT. Translating gives CATMQTGRTDTQYF. The whole variable domain, remainder taken from reference TRBV19 and TRBJ2-3, is DGGITQSPKYLFRKEGQNVTLSCEQNLNHDAMYWYRQDPGQGLRLIYYSQIVNDFQKGDIAEGYSVSREKKESFPLTVTSAQKNPTAFYLCATMQTGRTDTQYFGPGTRLTVL.